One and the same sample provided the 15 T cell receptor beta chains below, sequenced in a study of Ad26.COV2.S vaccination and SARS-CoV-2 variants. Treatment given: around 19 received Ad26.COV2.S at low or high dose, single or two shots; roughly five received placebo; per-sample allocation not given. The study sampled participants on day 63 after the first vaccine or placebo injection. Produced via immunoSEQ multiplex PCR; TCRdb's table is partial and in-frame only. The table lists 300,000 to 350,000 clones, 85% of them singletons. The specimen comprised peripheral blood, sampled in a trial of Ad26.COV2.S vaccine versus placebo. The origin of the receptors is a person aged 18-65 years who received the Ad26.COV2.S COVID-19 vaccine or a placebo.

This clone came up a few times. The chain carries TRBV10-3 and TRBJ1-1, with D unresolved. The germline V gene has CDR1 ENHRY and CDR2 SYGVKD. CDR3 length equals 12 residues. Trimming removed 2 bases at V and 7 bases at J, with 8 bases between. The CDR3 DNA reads TGTGCCATCAGTGAGGGACGGTATGAAGCTTTCTTT. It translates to CAISEGRYEAFF.

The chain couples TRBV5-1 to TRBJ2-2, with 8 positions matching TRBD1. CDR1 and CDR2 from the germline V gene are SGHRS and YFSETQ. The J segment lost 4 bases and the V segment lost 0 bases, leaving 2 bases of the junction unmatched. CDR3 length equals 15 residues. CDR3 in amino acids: CASSLDRGSTGELFF. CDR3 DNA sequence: TGCGCCAGCAGCTTGGACAGGGGGAGCACCGGGGAGCTGTTTTTT.

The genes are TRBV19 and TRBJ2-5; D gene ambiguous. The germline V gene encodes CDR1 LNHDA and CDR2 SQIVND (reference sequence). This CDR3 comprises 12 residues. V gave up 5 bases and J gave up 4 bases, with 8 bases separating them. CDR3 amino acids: CASSPHGETQYF. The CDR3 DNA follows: TGTGCCAGTAGTCCCCACGGAGAGACCCAGTACTTC.

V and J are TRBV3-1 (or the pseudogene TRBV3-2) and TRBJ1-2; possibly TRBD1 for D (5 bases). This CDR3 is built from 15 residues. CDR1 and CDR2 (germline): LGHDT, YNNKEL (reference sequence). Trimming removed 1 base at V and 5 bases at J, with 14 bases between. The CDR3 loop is CASSQGSGVSYGYTF. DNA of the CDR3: TGTGCCAGCAGCCAAGGGTCGGGGGTATCGTATGGCTACACCTTC.

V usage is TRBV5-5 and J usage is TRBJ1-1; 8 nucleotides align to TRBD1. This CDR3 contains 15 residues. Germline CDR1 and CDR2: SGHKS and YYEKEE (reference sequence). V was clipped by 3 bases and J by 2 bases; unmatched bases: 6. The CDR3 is CASSSQQGGNTEAFF. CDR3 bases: TGTGCCAGCAGCTCTCAACAGGGGGGTAACACTGAAGCTTTCTTT. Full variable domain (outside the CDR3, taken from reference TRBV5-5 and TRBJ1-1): DAGVTQSPTHLIKTRGQQVTLRCSPISGHKSVSWYQQVLGQGPQFIFQYYEKEERGRGNFPDRFSARQFPNYSSELNVNALLLGDSALYLCASSSQQGGNTEAFFGQGTRLTVV.

Here the CDR3 reads CASSLGGSHEQYF. DNA of the CDR3: TGCGCCAGCAGCTTGGGAGGGTCCCACGAGCAGTACTTC. The chain uses TRBV5-1 and TRBJ2-7; D possibly corresponds to TRBD2 (5 bases). The CDR3 extends over 13 amino acids. Germline loops: CDR1 SGHRS, CDR2 YFSETQ. Trimming removed 0 bases from V and 5 bases from J, with 9 bases in between.

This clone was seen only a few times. CDR3 in DNA: TGTGCCAGCAGCTCCCGCCCAGTCGCGGCTGGAAACACCATATATTTT. It encodes CASSSRPVAAGNTIYF. This rearrangement joins TRBV13 to TRBJ1-3; no definite D call. V lost 4 bases, J lost 2 bases, and 15 bases lay in between. The CDR3 runs 16 residues. The germline V gene has CDR1 PRHDT and CDR2 FYEKMQ (reference sequence).

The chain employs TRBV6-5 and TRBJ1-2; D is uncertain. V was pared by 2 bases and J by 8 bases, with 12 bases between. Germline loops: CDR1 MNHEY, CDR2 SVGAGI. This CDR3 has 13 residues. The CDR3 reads CASSYPSGHGYTF. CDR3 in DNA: TGTGCCAGCAGTTACCCGAGTGGGCACGGCTACACCTTC.

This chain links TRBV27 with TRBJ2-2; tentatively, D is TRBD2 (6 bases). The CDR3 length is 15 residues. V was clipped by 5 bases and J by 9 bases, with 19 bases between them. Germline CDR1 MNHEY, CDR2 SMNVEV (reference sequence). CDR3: CASSGGTPAPRELFF. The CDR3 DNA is TGTGCCAGCAGTGGCGGGACGCCCGCCCCCAGGGAGCTGTTTTTT.

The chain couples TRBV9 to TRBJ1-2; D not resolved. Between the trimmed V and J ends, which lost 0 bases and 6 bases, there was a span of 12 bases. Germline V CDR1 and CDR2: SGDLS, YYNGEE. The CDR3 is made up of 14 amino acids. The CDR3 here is CASSVEGPEDGYTF. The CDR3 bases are TGTGCCAGCAGCGTAGAGGGCCCGGAGGATGGCTACACCTTC.

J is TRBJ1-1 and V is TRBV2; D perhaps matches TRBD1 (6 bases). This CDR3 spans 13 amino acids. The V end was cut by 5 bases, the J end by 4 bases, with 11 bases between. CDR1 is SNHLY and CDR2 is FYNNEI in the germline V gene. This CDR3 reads CASSIYRATEAFF. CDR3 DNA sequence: TGTGCCAGCAGTATATACAGGGCCACTGAAGCTTTCTTT.

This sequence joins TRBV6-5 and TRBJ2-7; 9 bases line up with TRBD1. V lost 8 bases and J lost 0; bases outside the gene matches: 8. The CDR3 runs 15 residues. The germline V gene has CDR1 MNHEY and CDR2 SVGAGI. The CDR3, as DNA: TGTGCCAGCTGGAATCCGGGACAGGGCTCCTACGAGCAGTACTTC. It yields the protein CASWNPGQGSYEQYF.

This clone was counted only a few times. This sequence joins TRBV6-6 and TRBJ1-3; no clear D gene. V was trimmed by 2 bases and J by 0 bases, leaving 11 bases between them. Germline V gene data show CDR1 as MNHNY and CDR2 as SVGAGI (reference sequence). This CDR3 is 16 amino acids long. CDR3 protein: CASSYAVANSGNTIYF. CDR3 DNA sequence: TGTGCCAGCAGTTACGCGGTAGCGAACTCTGGAAACACCATATATTTT.

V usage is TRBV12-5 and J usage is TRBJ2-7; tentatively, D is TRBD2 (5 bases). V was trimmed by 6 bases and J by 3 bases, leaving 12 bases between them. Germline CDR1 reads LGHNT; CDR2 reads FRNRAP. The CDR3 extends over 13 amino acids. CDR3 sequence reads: CASGGAANYEQYF. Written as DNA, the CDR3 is TGTGCTAGTGGGGGAGCAGCTAACTACGAGCAGTACTTC.

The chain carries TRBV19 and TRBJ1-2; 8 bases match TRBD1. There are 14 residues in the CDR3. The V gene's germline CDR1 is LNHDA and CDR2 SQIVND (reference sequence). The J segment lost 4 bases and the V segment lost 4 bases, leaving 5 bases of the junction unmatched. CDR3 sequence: CASSNAGQGYGYTF. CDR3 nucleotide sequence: TGTGCCAGTAGTAACGCTGGACAGGGCTATGGCTACACCTTC.